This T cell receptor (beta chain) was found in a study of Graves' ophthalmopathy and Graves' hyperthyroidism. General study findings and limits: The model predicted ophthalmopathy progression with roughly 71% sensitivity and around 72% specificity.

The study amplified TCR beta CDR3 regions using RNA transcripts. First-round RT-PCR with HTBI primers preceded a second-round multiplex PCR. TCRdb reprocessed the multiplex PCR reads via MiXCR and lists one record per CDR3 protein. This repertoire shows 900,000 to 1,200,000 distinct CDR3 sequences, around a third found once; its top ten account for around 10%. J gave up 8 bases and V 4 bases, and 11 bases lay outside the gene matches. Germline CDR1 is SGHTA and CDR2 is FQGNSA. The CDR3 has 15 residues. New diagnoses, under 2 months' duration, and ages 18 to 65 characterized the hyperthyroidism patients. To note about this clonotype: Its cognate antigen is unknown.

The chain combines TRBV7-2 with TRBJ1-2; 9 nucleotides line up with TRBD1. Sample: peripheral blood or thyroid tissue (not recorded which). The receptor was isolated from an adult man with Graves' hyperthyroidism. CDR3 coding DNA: TGTGCCAGCAGCTCCACATCCGGGACAGGGAAGGGCTACACCTTC. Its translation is CASSSTSGTGKGYTF.